This TCR beta chain is from a study of blood T cells in healthy people across ages. The CDR3 runs 17 residues. Germline V gene data show CDR1 as LGHNA and CDR2 as YSLEER. V was shortened by 3 bases and J by 3 bases, with 17 bases between the two germline ends. Only a few counts were recorded for this clonotype. The second PCR ran roughly 7 to 12 cycles with a sample-barcoded 5' primer and J-beta primers. One entry per CDR3 protein results from TCRdb running MiXCR on the 5' RACE reads. The repertoire includes 700,000 to 850,000 distinct CDR3 sequences, about 37% of them detected once, and around 13% sits in the top ten.

This clonotype was sampled from a man in his late teens or twenties in good health. This rearrangement joins TRBV4-3 to TRBJ1-4, with D possibly TRBD1 on 6 matching bases. Material: blood. The CDR3 loop reads CASSQDVPGAANEKLFF. CDR3 nucleotides: TGCGCCAGCAGCCAGGACGTGCCAGGGGCGGCTAATGAAAAACTGTTTTTT.